This T cell receptor (beta chain) was retrieved from a study of cytomegalovirus exposure and HLA in healthy donors (TCRdb year 2017). Regarding the complete study: According to an earlier analysis of 587 of the donors, about 180 million T cells yielded approximately 120 million unique TCR beta sequences and about 300 Gb of sequence data. An early release that covered several hundred HLA-typed donors contained approximately 300 gigabases of sequencing data and about 93 million unique TCR sequences. Of the 300 to 500 genotyped donors, approximately 81% were placed in the genetic ancestry cluster associated with self-reported Caucasian donors. The study was designed to test whether signatures of past pathogen exposure could be identified by cataloging public T cell receptors. The study used immunosequencing to profile the T cell repertoires of more than 650 subjects and linked those repertoires to cytomegalovirus serostatus. A separate validation cohort of roughly 130 different subjects was used in addition to the roughly 640-subject first cohort. To predict cytomegalovirus infection status, the study combined high-throughput TCR immunosequencing, statistical association of individual TCRs with disease status, and machine learning. A later analysis re-analyzed previously published TCR beta repertoires from about 600 donors and added high-resolution HLA genotyping to study TCR occurrence patterns. Rather than using new phenotypic data, the later analysis identified candidate immune exposures from TCR beta sequences and from how often those sequences occurred across donors. In an earlier analysis of 550 to 700 of the donors, high-throughput TCR beta sequencing was used to judge whether each TCR beta V gene segment behaved as functional or pseudogenic. Donor age, sex, ethnicity and CMV serostatus were collected together with the repertoire data. A later genetic analysis took genome-wide SNP genotypes for about 60% of the roughly 670 donors and used that subset as a discovery cohort. All discovery cohort repertoires had been generated on a single sequencing platform. Both class I and class II loci were covered by HLA typing, at four-digit resolution. The number of typed donors differed by locus: about 620-640 for A, B, C, DRB1 and DQB1; approximately 520 for DQA1; approximately 600 for DPA1; and about 450 for DPB1. Because of strong linkage in the cohort, five DR-DQ haplotypes were treated as single units for association and clustering. Among around 400 genotyped donors of the cohort, an average of around 240,000 unique TCR beta nucleotide sequences was sequenced per donor, of which about 18% were non-productive. What the work shows at the level of the full study, not this receptor alone: In vitro tests confirmed that three of the cytomegalovirus-associated TCR beta chains recognize cytomegalovirus antigens. Because counts were too low, more than 15 rarely observed V segments, including chromosome 9 orphons, were left out of the earlier analysis of 587 of the donors. The classifier was reported to diagnose cytomegalovirus status with high specificity and sensitivity in both the original and validation cohorts. When HLA alleles, especially DR and DQ, strongly co-occurred, attributing TCR associations to individual alleles was difficult. Most TCR sequences were observed very rarely across donors, whereas some public TCRs were present in many individuals. Some IMGT-functional V segments, including TRBV6-2 and TRBV6-3, could not be told apart with the 87-base-pair reads, so those segments were excluded. In a later analysis, several top co-occurrence clusters were reported to appear linked to parvovirus B19, influenza, CMV and Epstein-Barr virus. At a false discovery rate of 0.05, a later analysis linked some 18,000 TCR beta sequences to specific HLA alleles. Only TCR beta chains were sequenced in this cohort, and the absence of alpha or paired-chain data limited detectable features. In a later genetic analysis, a missense DCLRE1C variant was associated with V-gene and J-gene trimming of TCR beta chains, and the association was replicated in an independent cohort. A later analysis found that HLA-associated TCR beta chains were more clonally expanded and had lower generation probabilities than equally common non-associated chains. Sequencing depth was assumed to be roughly uniform across donors in the presence/absence analyses, though that assumption may not hold. A cluster of highly shared sequence variants was judged likely to represent a technical artifact of the sequencing pipeline. Because HLA typing was unavailable for some donors at each locus, only the typed subset was used in association tests. According to the authors, the approach could potentially be generalized to other disease states and immunological phenotypes. A later analysis found that most CMV-associated TCR beta chains appeared HLA-restricted, with HLA associations seemingly driven largely by CMV exposure. Broadly in line with IMGT annotations, most TCR beta V segments showed up in productive rearrangements about 87% or about 30% of the time in an earlier analysis of 587 of the donors. A further reported finding was that TCR beta sequences accurately predicted the HLA-A and HLA-B alleles for most subjects in the first cohort. The study listed 150 to 200 TCR beta chains as associated with cytomegalovirus. In a later genetic analysis, fewer N-insertions in productive TCRs were reported among donors in an Asian-associated ancestry cluster than the roughly 640-donor mean. A later analysis found that TCR association rates varied across HLA loci, with DRB1 alleles showing the most associated TCRs and HLA-C alleles the fewest. For the cohort, immune exposure information was limited to CMV serostatus. Linkage disequilibrium might explain the correlated functional status among segregating V segments, but an unknown experimental factor could not be ruled out.

In total, over 600 healthy bone marrow donors made up the cohort. At the time of sampling, every cohort member was nominally healthy, though immune exposures that went unrecorded were likely present. The donor was CMV seronegative and belonged to the group of more than 300 seronegative cohort members. Every donor gave a peripheral blood sample, and the peripheral blood mononuclear cells from that sample were used for TCR beta sequencing. The Qiagen DNeasy Blood Extraction Kit was used to extract genomic DNA from the blood cell samples. Counted from cysteine to phenylalanine, this CDR3 has 14 amino acids. CDR3 DNA only is kept here, 42 bases in frame from base 1. CDR1 and CDR2 were assigned from the germline V gene as SGHTA and FQGTGA. The V and J ends are trimmed by 5 bases and 6 bases, leaving 13 bases between them. Libraries were made using the immunoSEQ multiplex PCR assay. A mixture of 60 forward primers for TCR Vbeta segments and 13 reverse primers for TCR Jbeta segments was used in the multiplex PCR. The CDR3 region of rearranged TCR beta genes was amplified from genomic DNA with a multiplex PCR assay. The amplified TCR beta libraries were sequenced on the Illumina HiSeq System as 87-base-pair reads. The paper's processing steps were these. In a later analysis, tens of millions of unique TCR beta chains were counted across the 500 to 700 repertoires, and some 10 million of these chains were shared by at least two donors. Raw reads were error-corrected and collapsed into unique sequences by a nearest-neighbor algorithm in which closely related sequences were merged to remove PCR and sequencing errors. V, D and J gene segments were assigned by aligning CDR3 sequences to IMGT reference sequences. Each retained sequence needed at least a six-nucleotide match to both a V gene segment and a J gene segment. A rearrangement was called productive if the CDR3 had no stop codons and remained in frame with V and J, and every other rearrangement was called non-productive. CDR3 was defined according to IMGT convention as the region running from the second conserved V-encoded cysteine to the conserved J-encoded phenylalanine. The earlier analysis of roughly 590 of the donors excluded any sequence lacking an unambiguous match to a single V gene segment. In an earlier analysis of some 590 of the donors, a V segment was called functional when productive rearrangements were above 56.7%, and segregating when the standard deviation between donors exceeded 5%. To diagnose cytomegalovirus status from the catalog of TCR beta chain sequences, a statistical classification framework was built. In a later analysis, V and J genes were assigned by comparing TCR nucleotide sequences against IMGT/GENE-DB human TR gene sequences. Using the TCRdist pipeline, a later analysis assigned CDR3 sequences along with most-parsimonious VDJ recombination scenarios. In a later analysis, each TCR beta chain was defined by its CDR3 amino acid sequence together with its V-gene family, and reads without a unique V-gene family were excluded. As a way to deal with suspected cross-contamination and a sequencing artifact, a later analysis dropped roughly 620 nucleotide sequences that were highly shared and had low generation probability. In a later analysis, a clonal expansion index was calculated for each public chain from normalized within-repertoire ranks of inferred template counts. In a later analysis, generation probabilities were computed with a VDJ recombination model fitted to out-of-frame rearrangements, and the resulting probabilities were checked against IGoR. In a later analysis, TCR-TCR, TCR-HLA and TCR-CMV co-occurrence was scored with hypergeometric tests, and a repertoire-size bias correction was applied to TCR pairs. False discovery rates were estimated in a later analysis by permuting HLA or CMV assignments 20 times. In a later analysis, co-occurring TCRs were grouped using DBSCAN, with TCRdist sequence similarity added in when clustering inside HLA-allele-positive subsets. For co-occurrence clustering, repertoires with fewer than 30,000 or more than 120,000 public chains were excluded, along with about five repertoires with anomalous nucleotide sharing. TCRdb's version of the immuneACCESS table is confined to in-frame rearrangements and falls short of the full clone set. An unresolved V gene accounts for under half of the shortfall where checked; the remainder is of unknown origin. That table supplies the V and J calls and clone size; D and trimming were determined from the DNA. The sample table shows 150,000 to 200,000 clones, and around 77% are seen once. The leading ten clones occupy around 3% of the sample.

Concerning this clone: Its recognized antigen is unknown. No quality values exist for individual bases; no much larger clone is one base distant.

This TCR derives from a female donor in good health and CMV-seronegative. The V and J genes are TRBV7-3 and TRBJ2-2; TRBD1 is a possible D gene, resting on 6 matching bases. Source material: PBMCs. The nucleotide sequence is TGTGCCAGCAGCCCTGGACAGTACGCCGGGGAGCTGTTTTTT. The translation is CASSPGQYAGELFF.